This T cell receptor (beta chain) was identified during a study of cytomegalovirus exposure and HLA in healthy donors. After removal of 3 bases from V and 5 bases from J, the junction contained 12 bases not matched to a gene. Germline V gene sequence: CDR1 SGHRS, CDR2 YFSETQ. This CDR3 is built from 16 residues. The PCR made use of 60 Vbeta and 13 Jbeta primers. Assay: immunoSEQ multiplex PCR; the TCRdb copy retains only in-frame clones and omits some. Its table records about 200,000 clones. Sequenced: PBMCs. The receptor comes from a boy aged 5 to 17 in good health and CMV-seronegative. The chain links TRBV5-1 to TRBJ1-1; 8 bases fit TRBD1. The CDR3 protein is CASSSFQGAPITEAFF. The CDR3 coding sequence is TGCGCCAGCAGCTCCTTCCAGGGGGCGCCGATAACTGAAGCTTTCTTT.